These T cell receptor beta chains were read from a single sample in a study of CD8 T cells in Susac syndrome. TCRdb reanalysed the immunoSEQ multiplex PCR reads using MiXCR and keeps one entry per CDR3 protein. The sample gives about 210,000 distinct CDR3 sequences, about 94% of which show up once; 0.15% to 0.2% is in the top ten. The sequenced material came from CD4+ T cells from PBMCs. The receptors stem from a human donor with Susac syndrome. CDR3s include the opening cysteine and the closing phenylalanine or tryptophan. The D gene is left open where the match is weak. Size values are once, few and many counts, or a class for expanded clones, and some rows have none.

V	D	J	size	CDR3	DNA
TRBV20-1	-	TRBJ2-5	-	CSARNRDFQETQYF	TGCAGTGCTAGAAATAGGGACTTCCAAGAGACCCAGTACTTC
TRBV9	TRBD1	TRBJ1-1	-	CASSAWTGENTEAFF	TGTGCCAGCAGCGCATGGACAGGCGAGAACACTGAAGCTTTCTTT
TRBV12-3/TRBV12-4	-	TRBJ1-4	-	CASSLLGQGGEKLFF	TGTGCCAGCAGTTTATTGGGGCAGGGCGGTGAAAAACTGTTTTTT
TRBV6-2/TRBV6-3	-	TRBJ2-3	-	CASNRDSTDTQYF	TGTGCCAGCAATCGGGATAGCACAGATACGCAGTATTTT
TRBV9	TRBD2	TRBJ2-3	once	CASSALAGGGTDTQYF	TGTGCCAGCAGCGCCCTTGCGGGGGGGGGCACAGATACGCAGTATTTT
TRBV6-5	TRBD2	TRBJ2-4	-	CASSFGGSAKNIQYF	TGTGCCAGCAGTTTCGGGGGGTCGGCCAAAAACATTCAGTACTTC
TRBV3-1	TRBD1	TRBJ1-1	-	CASSQVKGTGEAFF	TGTGCCAGCAGCCAAGTGAAAGGGACAGGGGAAGCTTTCTTT
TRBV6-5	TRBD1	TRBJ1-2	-	CASSPRGQGYGYTF	TGTGCCAGCAGTCCAAGGGGACAGGGTTACGGCTACACCTTC
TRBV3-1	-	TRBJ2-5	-	CASSQLEETQYF	TGTGCCAGCAGCCAACTGGAAGAGACCCAGTACTTC
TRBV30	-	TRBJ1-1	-	CAWTDGHTEAFF	TGTGCCTGGACCGACGGGCACACTGAAGCTTTCTTT
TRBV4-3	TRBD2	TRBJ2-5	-	CASSPLAGGPEETQYF	TGCGCCAGCAGCCCGCTAGCGGGGGGGCCTGAAGAGACCCAGTACTTC
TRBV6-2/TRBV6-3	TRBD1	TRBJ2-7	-	CASSASGTDVPSYEQYF	TGTGCCAGCAGTGCCTCCGGGACAGATGTGCCGAGCTACGAGCAGTACTTC
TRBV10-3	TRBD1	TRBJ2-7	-	CAISPDRGRREQYF	TGTGCCATCAGTCCGGACAGGGGGCGTCGCGAGCAGTACTTC
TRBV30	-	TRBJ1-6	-	CAWIRGAGNSPLHF	TGTGCCTGGATTAGGGGCGCGGGTAATTCACCCCTCCACTTT
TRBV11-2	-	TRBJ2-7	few	CASSPDGRLRAYEQYF	TGTGCCAGCAGCCCCGATGGACGTCTTAGAGCCTACGAGCAGTACTTC
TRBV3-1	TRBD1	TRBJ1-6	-	CASSHSTGRSPLHF	TGTGCCAGCAGCCATTCGACAGGGCGGTCACCCCTCCACTTT
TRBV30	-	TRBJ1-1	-	CAWKLAGRFSREAFF	TGTGCCTGGAAGTTGGCAGGGCGGTTTTCCCGAGAAGCTTTCTTT
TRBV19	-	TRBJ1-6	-	CASSTSGDYSPLHF	TGTGCCAGTAGTACGTCAGGCGACTACTCACCCCTCCACTTT
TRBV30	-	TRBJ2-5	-	CASDIREGTQYF	TGTGCCTCAGACATCAGAGAGGGGACCCAGTACTTC
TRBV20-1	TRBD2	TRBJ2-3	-	CSAISGLAAGMDTQYF	TGCAGTGCAATCTCGGGACTAGCGGCGGGCATGGATACGCAGTATTTT
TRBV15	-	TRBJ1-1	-	CATSSDNRGRGTEAFF	TGTGCCACCAGCAGTGACAATAGGGGCAGGGGCACTGAAGCTTTCTTT
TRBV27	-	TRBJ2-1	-	CASSFGSVDEQFF	TGTGCCAGCAGTTTCGGCAGCGTTGATGAGCAGTTCTTC
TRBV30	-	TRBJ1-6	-	CAWSALLNSPLHF	TGTGCCTGGAGTGCGTTACTAAATTCACCCCTCCACTTT
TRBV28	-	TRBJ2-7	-	CASSLASTYEQYF	TGTGCCAGCAGTTTAGCATCCACCTACGAGCAGTACTTC
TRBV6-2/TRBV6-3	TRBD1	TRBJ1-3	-	CASTSPGTGYSGNTIYF	TGTGCCAGCACCAGTCCCGGGACAGGGTACTCTGGAAACACCATATATTTT
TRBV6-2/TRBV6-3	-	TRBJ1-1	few	CASGEPRQATEAFF	TGTGCCAGCGGCGAACCGAGACAGGCCACTGAAGCTTTCTTT
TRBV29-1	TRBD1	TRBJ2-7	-	CSAGTGVYEQYF	TGCAGCGCAGGGACAGGGGTCTACGAGCAGTACTTC
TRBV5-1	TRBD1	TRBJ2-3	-	CASSFMSGGSTDTQYF	TGCGCCAGCAGCTTCATGTCAGGGGGCAGTACAGATACGCAGTATTTT
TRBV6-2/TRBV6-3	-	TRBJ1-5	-	CASSYSPSRSNQPQHF	TGTGCCAGCAGTTACTCGCCGAGTAGGAGCAATCAGCCCCAGCATTTT
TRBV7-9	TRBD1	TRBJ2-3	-	CASRPTTGGAADTQYF	TGTGCCAGCAGGCCTACCACAGGGGGCGCGGCAGATACGCAGTATTTT
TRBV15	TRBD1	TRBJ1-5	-	CATSSHRDSVPQHF	TGTGCCACCAGCAGTCACCGGGACAGTGTGCCCCAGCATTTT
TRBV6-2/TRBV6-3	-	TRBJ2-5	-	CASSYSRTQVETQYF	TGTGCCAGCAGTTATAGCCGGACCCAAGTCGAGACCCAGTACTTC
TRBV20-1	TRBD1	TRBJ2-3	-	CSARSRDRLITDTQYF	TGCAGTGCTAGAAGCCGGGACAGGTTAATCACAGATACGCAGTATTTT
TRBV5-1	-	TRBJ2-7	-	CASSYDRRYEQYF	TGCGCCAGCAGCTACGACAGGCGCTACGAGCAGTACTTC
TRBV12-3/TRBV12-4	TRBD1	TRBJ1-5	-	CASSGRGESNQPQHF	TGTGCCAGCAGCGGCAGGGGGGAGAGCAATCAGCCCCAGCATTTT
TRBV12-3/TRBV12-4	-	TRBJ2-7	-	CASSSSDYEQYF	-
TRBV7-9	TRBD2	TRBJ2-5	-	CASNRAGGPKTQYF	TGTGCCAGCAACCGAGCGGGGGGGCCGAAGACCCAGTACTTC
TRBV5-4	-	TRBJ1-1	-	CASSLDGYTEAFF	TGTGCCAGCAGCTTGGACGGATACACTGAAGCTTTCTTT
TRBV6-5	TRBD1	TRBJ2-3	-	CASSEGQVSDTQYF	TGTGCCAGCAGTGAGGGACAGGTATCAGATACGCAGTATTTT
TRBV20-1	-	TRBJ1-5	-	CSARAPGRRGPNQPQHF	TGCAGTGCTAGAGCCCCGGGACGTAGAGGGCCCAATCAGCCCCAGCATTTT
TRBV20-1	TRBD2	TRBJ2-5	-	CSAKLAGVQETQYF	TGCAGTGCTAAACTAGCGGGGGTCCAAGAGACCCAGTACTTC
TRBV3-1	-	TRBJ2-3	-	CASSQEPLTTDTQYF	TGTGCCAGCAGCCAAGAGCCCCTCACCACAGATACGCAGTATTTT
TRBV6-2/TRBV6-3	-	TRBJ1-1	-	CASSYGIGEKDFF	TGTGCCAGCAGTTACGGTATTGGGGAGAAGGATTTCTTT
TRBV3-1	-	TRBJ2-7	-	CASSQDRFYEQYF	TGTGCCAGCAGCCAAGACCGATTTTATGAGCAGTACTTC
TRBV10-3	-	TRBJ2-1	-	CAIRASSGRVQQFF	TGTGCCATCAGGGCCTCCAGCGGGCGAGTCCAACAGTTCTTC
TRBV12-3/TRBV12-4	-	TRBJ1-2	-	CASRLRDAHGYTF	TGTGCCAGCAGATTACGGGACGCCCATGGCTACACCTTC
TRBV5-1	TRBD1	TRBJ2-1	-	CASSLPGQSSYNEQFF	TGCGCCAGCAGCTTACCGGGACAGAGCTCCTACAATGAGCAGTTCTTC
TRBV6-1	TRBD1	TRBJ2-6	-	CASRIGQAVPWGANVLTF	TGTGCCAGCAGGATCGGACAGGCAGTCCCCTGGGGGGCCAACGTCCTGACTTTC
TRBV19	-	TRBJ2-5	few	CASSPGRQETQYF	TGTGCCAGTAGTCCAGGCCGGCAAGAGACCCAGTACTTC